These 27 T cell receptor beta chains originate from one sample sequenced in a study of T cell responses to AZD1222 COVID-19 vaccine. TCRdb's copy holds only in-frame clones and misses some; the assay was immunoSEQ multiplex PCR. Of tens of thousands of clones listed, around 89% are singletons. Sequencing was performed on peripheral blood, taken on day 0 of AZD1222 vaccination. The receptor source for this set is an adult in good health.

The CDR3 spells CASSQGPPLANEQFF. CDR3 sequence (DNA): TGTGCCAGCAGCCAAGGGCCCCCCTTAGCGAATGAGCAGTTCTTC. This sequence joins TRBV4-2 and TRBJ2-1; D is perhaps TRBD2 (5 bases). Trimming removed 1 base from V and 7 bases from J, with 14 bases in between. This CDR3 is 15 amino acids long. The germline CDR1 and CDR2 sequences are LGHNA and YNFKEQ.

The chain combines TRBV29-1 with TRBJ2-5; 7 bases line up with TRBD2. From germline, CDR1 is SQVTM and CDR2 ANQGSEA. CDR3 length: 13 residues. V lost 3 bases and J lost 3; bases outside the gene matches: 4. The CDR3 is CSVDWLAEETQYF. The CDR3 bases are TGCAGCGTTGATTGGCTAGCGGAAGAGACCCAGTACTTC.

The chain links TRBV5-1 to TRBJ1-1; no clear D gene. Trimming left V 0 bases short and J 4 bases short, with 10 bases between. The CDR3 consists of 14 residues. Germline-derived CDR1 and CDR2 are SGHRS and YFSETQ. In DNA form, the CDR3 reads TGCGCCAGCAGCTTGGGGACGGAGGGCACTGAAGCTTTCTTT. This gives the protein CASSLGTEGTEAFF.

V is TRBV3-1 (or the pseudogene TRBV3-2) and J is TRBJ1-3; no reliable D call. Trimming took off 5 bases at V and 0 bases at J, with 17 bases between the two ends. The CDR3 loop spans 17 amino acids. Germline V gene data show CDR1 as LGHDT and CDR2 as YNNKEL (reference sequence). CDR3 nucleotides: TGTGCCAGCAGCAAGACCCTGGACGCAAGCTCTGGAAACACCATATATTTT. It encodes CASSKTLDASSGNTIYF.

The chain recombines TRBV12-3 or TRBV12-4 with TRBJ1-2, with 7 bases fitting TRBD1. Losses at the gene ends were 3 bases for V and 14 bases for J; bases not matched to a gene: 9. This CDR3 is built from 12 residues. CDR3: CASSFPEQQGTF. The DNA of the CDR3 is TGTGCCAGCAGTTTCCCCGAACAACAGGGGACCTTC.

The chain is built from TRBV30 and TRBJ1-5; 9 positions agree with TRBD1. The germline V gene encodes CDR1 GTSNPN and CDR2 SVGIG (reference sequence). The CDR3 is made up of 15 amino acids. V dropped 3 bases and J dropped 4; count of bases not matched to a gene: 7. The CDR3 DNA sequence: TGTGCCTGGAGCGCCGGGACAGGGAGTAATCAGCCCCAGCATTTT. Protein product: CAWSAGTGSNQPQHF.

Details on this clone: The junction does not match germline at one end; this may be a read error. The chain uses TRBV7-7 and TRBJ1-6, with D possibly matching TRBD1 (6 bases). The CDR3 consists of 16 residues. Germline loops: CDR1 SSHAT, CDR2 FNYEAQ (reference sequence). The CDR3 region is CASSCGGGRKNSPLHF. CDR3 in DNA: TGTGCTAGCAGCTGCGGGGGGGGCAGGAAGAATTCACCCCTCCACTTT.

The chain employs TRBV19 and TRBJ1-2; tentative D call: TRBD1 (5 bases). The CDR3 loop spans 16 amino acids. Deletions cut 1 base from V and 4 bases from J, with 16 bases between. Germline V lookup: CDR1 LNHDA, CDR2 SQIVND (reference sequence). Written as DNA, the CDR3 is TGTGCCAGTAGTATAGGAGGGCAGGGACCCTCCTATGGCTACACCTTC. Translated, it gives CASSIGGQGPSYGYTF.

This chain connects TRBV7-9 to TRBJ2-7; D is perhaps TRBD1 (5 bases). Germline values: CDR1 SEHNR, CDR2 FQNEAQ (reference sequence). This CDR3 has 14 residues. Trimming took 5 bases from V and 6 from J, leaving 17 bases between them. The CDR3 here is CASSPPGHLLEQYF. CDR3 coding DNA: TGTGCCAGCAGCCCCCCTGGACACCTACTCGAGCAGTACTTC. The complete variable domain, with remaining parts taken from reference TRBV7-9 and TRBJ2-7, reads DTGVSQNPRHKITKRGQNVTFRCDPISEHNRLYWYRQTLGQGPEFLTYFQNEAQLEKSRLLSDRFSAERPKGSFSTLEIQRTEQGDSAMYLCASSPPGHLLEQYFGPGTRLTVT.

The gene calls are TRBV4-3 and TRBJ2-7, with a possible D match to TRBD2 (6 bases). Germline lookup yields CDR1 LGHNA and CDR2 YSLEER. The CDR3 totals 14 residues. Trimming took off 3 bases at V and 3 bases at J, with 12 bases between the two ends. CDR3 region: CASSQQEGHYEQYF. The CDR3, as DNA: TGCGCCAGCAGCCAGCAGGAGGGTCACTACGAGCAGTACTTC.

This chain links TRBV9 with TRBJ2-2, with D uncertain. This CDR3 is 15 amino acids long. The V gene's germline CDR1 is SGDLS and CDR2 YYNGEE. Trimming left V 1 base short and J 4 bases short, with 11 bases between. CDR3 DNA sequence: TGTGCCAGCAGCGTATTCGGGTTCGGCACCGGGGAGCTGTTTTTT. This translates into CASSVFGFGTGELFF.

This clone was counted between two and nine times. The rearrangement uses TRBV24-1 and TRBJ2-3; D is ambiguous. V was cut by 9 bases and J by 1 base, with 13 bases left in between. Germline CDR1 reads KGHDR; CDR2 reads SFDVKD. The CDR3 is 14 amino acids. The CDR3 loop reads CATEADDRTDTQYF. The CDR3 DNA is TGTGCCACCGAGGCCGACGACCGCACAGATACGCAGTATTTT.

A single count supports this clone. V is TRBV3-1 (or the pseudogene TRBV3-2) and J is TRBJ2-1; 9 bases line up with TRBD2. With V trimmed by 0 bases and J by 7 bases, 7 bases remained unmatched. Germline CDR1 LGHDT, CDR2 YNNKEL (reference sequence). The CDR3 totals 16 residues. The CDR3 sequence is CASSQEWRGGSNEQFF. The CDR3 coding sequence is TGTGCCAGCAGCCAAGAGTGGCGGGGGGGCAGTAATGAGCAGTTCTTC.

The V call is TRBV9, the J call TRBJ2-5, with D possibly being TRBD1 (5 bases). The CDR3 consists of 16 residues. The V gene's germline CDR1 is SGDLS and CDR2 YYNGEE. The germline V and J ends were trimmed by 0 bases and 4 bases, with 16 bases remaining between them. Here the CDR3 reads CASSVAVGAHGETQYF. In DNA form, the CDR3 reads TGTGCCAGCAGCGTAGCGGTAGGGGCGCATGGAGAGACCCAGTACTTC. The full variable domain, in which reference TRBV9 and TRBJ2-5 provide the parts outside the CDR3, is DSGVTQTPKHLITATGQRVTLRCSPRSGDLSVYWYQQSLDQGLQFLIQYYNGEERAKGNILERFSAQQFPDLHSELNLSSLELGDSALYFCASSVAVGAHGETQYFGPGTRLLVL.

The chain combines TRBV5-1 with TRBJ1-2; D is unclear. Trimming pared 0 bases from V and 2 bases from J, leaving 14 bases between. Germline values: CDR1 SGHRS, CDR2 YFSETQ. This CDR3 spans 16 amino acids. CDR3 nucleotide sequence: TGCGCCAGCAGCTTGGGTGACACGGGTTCCAACTATGGCTACACCTTC. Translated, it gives CASSLGDTGSNYGYTF.

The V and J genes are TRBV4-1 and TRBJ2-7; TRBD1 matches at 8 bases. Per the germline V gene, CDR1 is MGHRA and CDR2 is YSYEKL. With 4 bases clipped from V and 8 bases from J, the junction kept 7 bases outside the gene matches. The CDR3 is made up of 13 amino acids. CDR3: CASSRGQGNQQYF. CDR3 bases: TGCGCCAGCAGCCGCGGACAGGGTAATCAGCAGTACTTC.

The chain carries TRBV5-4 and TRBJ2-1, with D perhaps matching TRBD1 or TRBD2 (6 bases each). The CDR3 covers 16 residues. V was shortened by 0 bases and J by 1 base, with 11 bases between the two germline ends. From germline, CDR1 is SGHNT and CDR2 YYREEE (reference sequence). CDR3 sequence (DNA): TGTGCCAGCAGCTTGGGGGGGGCCCTTTCCTACAATGAGCAGTTCTTC. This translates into CASSLGGALSYNEQFF.

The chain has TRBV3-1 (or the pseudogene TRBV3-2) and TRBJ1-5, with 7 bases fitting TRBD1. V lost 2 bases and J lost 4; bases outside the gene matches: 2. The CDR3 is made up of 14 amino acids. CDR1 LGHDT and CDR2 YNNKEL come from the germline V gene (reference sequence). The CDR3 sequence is CASSQSRGNQPQHF. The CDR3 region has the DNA TGTGCCAGCAGCCAAAGCAGGGGGAATCAGCCCCAGCATTTT.

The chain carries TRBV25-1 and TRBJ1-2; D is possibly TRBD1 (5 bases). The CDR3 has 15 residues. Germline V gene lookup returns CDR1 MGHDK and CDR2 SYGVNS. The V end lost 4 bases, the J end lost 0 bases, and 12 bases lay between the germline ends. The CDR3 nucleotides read TGTGCCAGCAGTGCACAGGCGGTGGCTAACTATGGCTACACCTTC. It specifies CASSAQAVANYGYTF.

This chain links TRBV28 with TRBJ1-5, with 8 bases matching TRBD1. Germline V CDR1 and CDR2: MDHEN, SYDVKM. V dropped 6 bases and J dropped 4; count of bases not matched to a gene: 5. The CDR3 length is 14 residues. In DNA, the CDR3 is TGTGCCAGCAGACTGACAGGGGCTAATCAGCCCCAGCATTTT. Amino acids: CASRLTGANQPQHF.

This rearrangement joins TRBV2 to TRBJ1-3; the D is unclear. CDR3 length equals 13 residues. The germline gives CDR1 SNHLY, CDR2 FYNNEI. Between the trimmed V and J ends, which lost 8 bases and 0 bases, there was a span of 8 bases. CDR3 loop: CASSKDSGNTIYF. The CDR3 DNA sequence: TGTGCCAGCTCAAAGGACTCTGGAAACACCATATATTTT.

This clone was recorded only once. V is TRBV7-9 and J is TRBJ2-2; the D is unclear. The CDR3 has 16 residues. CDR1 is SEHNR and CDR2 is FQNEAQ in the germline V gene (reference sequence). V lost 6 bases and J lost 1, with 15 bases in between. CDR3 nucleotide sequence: TGTGCCAGCAGGACCGAGCAGGACCAGAACACCGGGGAGCTGTTTTTT. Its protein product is CASRTEQDQNTGELFF.

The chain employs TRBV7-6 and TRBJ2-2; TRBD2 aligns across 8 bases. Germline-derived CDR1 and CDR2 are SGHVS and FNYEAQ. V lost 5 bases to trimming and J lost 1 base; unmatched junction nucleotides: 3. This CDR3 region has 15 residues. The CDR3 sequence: CASSPGGVNTGELFF. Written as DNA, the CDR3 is TGTGCCAGCAGCCCCGGGGGGGTGAACACCGGGGAGCTGTTTTTT.

CDR3 sequence (DNA): TGTGCCAGCAAAGCGGGTGGGAGGTCTGACGAGCAGTACTTC. This encodes CASKAGGRSDEQYF. The chain is built from TRBV3-1 (or the pseudogene TRBV3-2) and TRBJ2-7; a possible D gene is TRBD2 (6 bases). Germline CDR1 LGHDT, CDR2 YNNKEL (reference sequence). Trimming removed 7 bases at V and 5 bases at J, with 18 bases between. The length of the CDR3 is 14 residues.

The CDR3 here is CASRGSTTNEKLFF. CDR3 nucleotides: TGTGCCAGTAGGGGTAGCACAACTAATGAAAAACTGTTTTTT. The V gene is TRBV19, the J gene TRBJ1-4, with D hard to call. The CDR3 contains 14 residues. The V gene's germline CDR1 is LNHDA and CDR2 SQIVND (reference sequence). V lost 6 bases to trimming and J lost 0 bases, with 8 bases between them.

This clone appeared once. The CDR3 protein is CASSVSLGGSYEQYF. CDR3 DNA sequence: TGTGCCAGCTCAGTTTCACTGGGCGGCTCCTACGAGCAGTACTTC. The V call is TRBV18, the J call TRBJ2-7; D gene ambiguous. This CDR3 comprises 15 residues. Trimming removed 5 bases from V and 0 bases from J, with 14 bases in between. CDR1 is KGHSH, CDR2 LQKENI, per germline.

The DNA for the CDR3 is TGTGCCAGCAGCCAGTTAAGCTACGAGCAGTACTTC. This gives the protein CASSQLSYEQYF. The V gene is TRBV14, the J gene TRBJ2-7; D is ambiguous. Germline V gives CDR1 SGHDN, CDR2 FVKESK. Trimming pared 3 bases from V and 3 bases from J, leaving 6 bases between. The CDR3 totals 12 residues.